This TCR beta chain was obtained from a study of CD8+ T cells in alopecia areata. For the study at large: Tofacitinib ran for 6 to 18 months before 6 months off drug. Study findings and constraints: Scalp sample data also include resident alphabeta T cells from normal skin. Clonality exceeded that of normal scalp in lesional scalp, most notably in alopecia totalis/universalis.

CDR3 length: 15 amino acids. Germline-derived CDR1 and CDR2 are WSHSY and SAAADI. V was shortened by 0 bases and J by 5 bases, with 13 bases between the two germline ends. Comments on this clone: No antigen is known for it.

Sequencing templates came from extracted RNA that was reverse transcribed into cDNA. Sequenced by immunoSEQ multiplex PCR; TCRdb stores in-frame clones only, minus some. This sample carries fewer than 20,000 clones, around 66% of them seen once, and the ten largest clones take approximately 6.1%. The study team obtained lesional scalp punch biopsies and peripheral blood from alopecia areata patients. The rearrangement links TRBV10-2 to TRBJ1-1; no reliable D call. This receptor was taken from a human donor with alopecia areata. The sample in question was skin, obtained at week 0. CDR3: CASSESPGIGTEAFF. The CDR3 DNA reads TGCGCCAGCAGTGAGTCACCGGGTATAGGGACTGAAGCTTTCTTT.